This T cell receptor beta chain was obtained from a study of technical replicates of blood from several donors. Method: immunoSEQ multiplex PCR; TCRdb's copy keeps in-frame clones and lacks some. This sample has 45,000 to 55,000 clones; approximately 94% occur once, and the top ten carry 0.2% to 0.25%. Germline CDR1 MDHEN, CDR2 SYDVKM. Trimming took off 4 bases at V and 2 bases at J, with 16 bases between the two ends. The CDR3 length is 16 residues. J is TRBJ2-3 and V is TRBV28; tentative D call: TRBD2 (5 bases). The sample taken for sequencing was T cells isolated from PBMCs. The sequence derives from a human donor in good health. The CDR3 here is CASSSASSLSTDTQYF. The CDR3 region has the DNA TGTGCCAGCAGTTCCGCCTCTAGCCTCTCCACAGATACGCAGTATTTT. Supplemented by reference TRBV28 and TRBJ2-3, the full variable domain reads DVKVTQSSRYLVKRTGEKVFLECVQDMDHENMFWYRQDPGLGLRLIYFSYDVKMKEKGDIPEGYSVSREKKERFSLILESASTNQTSMYLCASSSASSLSTDTQYFGPGTRLTVL.